Included here is one T cell receptor beta chain sequence, with context. The target antigen is unknown. Unique molecular identifiers were incorporated when the TCRbeta library was constructed. TCRdb fed the PCR reads into MiXCR, producing one record per CDR3 protein. The sample yields some 310,000 distinct CDR3 sequences, over 20% seen once. This entry is derived from a study of T-cell reconstitution after alpha-beta-depleted transplantation in children. Study findings and constraints: A year post-transplant, T-cell counts and diversity derived mostly from newly produced T cells.

The junction had 13 bases not matched to a gene; V was cut back by 7 bases and J by 1 base. Looked up from germline, CDR1 is SGHAT and CDR2 is FQDESV (reference sequence). The CDR3 sequence is 19 residues long. The chain is built from TRBV11-1 and TRBJ2-3; TRBD2 matches 14 bases. The input for sequencing was PBMCs, mostly from graft donor cells, taken 180 days after TCRalphabeta/CD19-depleted stem cell transplant. The receptor was derived from a male patient under 18 who had a stem cell transplant for acute lymphoblastic leukemia, so the T cells may come from the graft donor. The chain's CDR3 is CASTFSGLAGGEGTDTQYF. The CDR3 DNA is TGTGCCAGCACCTTTTCAGGACTAGCGGGAGGAGAGGGCACAGATACGCAGTATTTT. Full variable domain (missing parts from reference TRBV11-1 and TRBJ2-3): EAEVAQSPRYKITEKSQAVAFWCDPISGHATLYWYRQILGQGPELLVQFQDESVVDDSQLPKDRFSAERLKGVDSTLKIQPAELGDSAMYLCASTFSGLAGGEGTDTQYFGPGTRLTVL.